Presented here are 32 T cell receptor beta chains from one specimen sequenced in a study of beta chain features in type 1 diabetes. Investigators reverse transcribed all isolated RNA, so they sequenced expressed TCRB transcripts. Some clones are missing from TCRdb's copy, which holds only in-frame ones; the method was immunoSEQ multiplex PCR. The sample consists of a few hundred thousand clones, 25% to 35% of them appearing once. Sequenced: central memory CD4+ T cells from blood. The receptor source for this set is a man in his thirties or forties in good health.

The chain has TRBV28 and TRBJ2-7; 11 bases agree with TRBD1. V gave up 2 bases and J gave up 1 base; unmatched junction bases: 1. The germline V gene has CDR1 MDHEN and CDR2 SYDVKM. This CDR3 contains 15 residues. DNA for the CDR3: TGTGCCAGCAGTTTAGGGACAGGGGGATCCTACGAGCAGTACTTC. Protein product: CASSLGTGGSYEQYF.

The J gene is TRBJ1-5, the V gene TRBV29-1, with D maybe TRBD1 (5 bases). The CDR3 covers 14 residues. V was shortened by 4 bases and J by 0 bases, with 10 bases between the two germline ends. Germline V gives CDR1 SQVTM, CDR2 ANQGSEA. This chain's CDR3 is CSVAGTDSNQPQHF. The CDR3 DNA reads as TGCAGCGTTGCCGGGACGGATAGCAATCAGCCCCAGCATTTT.

This clone was seen a handful of times. This chain joins TRBV7-8 and TRBJ1-4, with D hard to call. The CDR3 runs 12 residues. Germline V gene sequence: CDR1 SGHVS, CDR2 FQNEAQ. V was cut by 3 bases and J by 8 bases, with 7 bases left in between. The CDR3 nucleotides read TGTGCCAGCAGCTTCGGAGGGGAAAAACTGTTTTTT. Residues: CASSFGGEKLFF.

This clone has only a few counts. The V call is TRBV2, the J call TRBJ1-2; D gene uncertain. The CDR3 covers 12 residues. CDR1 SNHLY and CDR2 FYNNEI come from the germline V gene. V dropped 4 bases and J dropped 4 bases, with 7 bases sitting between them. The CDR3 spells CASSGSGYGYTF. CDR3 DNA: TGTGCCAGCAGTGGATCCGGCTATGGCTACACCTTC.

The chain has TRBV4-3 and TRBJ2-4, with 7 bases fitting TRBD1. The CDR3 contains 18 residues. V lost 0 bases to trimming and J lost 0 bases; unmatched junction nucleotides: 8. CDR1 is LGHNA and CDR2 is YSLEER in the germline V gene. The CDR3 loop is CASSQEFGTDLAKNIQYF. The CDR3, as DNA: TGCGCCAGCAGCCAAGAATTCGGGACAGATCTAGCCAAAAACATTCAGTACTTC.

This clone turned up a few times. CDR3 sequence: CASSFGGVKTQYF. DNA for the CDR3: TGTGCCAGCAGTTTTGGAGGGGTGAAGACCCAGTACTTC. The V call is TRBV28, the J call TRBJ2-5; D may be TRBD2 (6 bases). The CDR3 length is 13 residues. The V gene's germline CDR1 is MDHEN and CDR2 SYDVKM. Trimming left V 3 bases short and J 6 bases short, with 11 bases between.

The sample holds a few counts of this clone. V and J are TRBV6-1 and TRBJ2-7; TRBD1 matches 7 bases. V was clipped by 7 bases and J by 2 bases; unmatched bases: 11. This CDR3 contains 15 residues. Germline V gene data show CDR1 as MNHNS and CDR2 as SASEGT. CDR3: CASKGGSFNPYEQYF. The CDR3 DNA is TGTGCCAGCAAAGGGGGCTCGTTTAACCCCTACGAGCAGTACTTC.

V usage is TRBV30 and J usage is TRBJ1-5, with a possible D match to TRBD1 (6 bases). The V and J ends lost 1 base and 7 bases respectively, with 17 bases between them. The germline V gene encodes CDR1 GTSNPN and CDR2 SVGIG (reference sequence). The CDR3 consists of 15 residues. The CDR3 loop is CAWSGAGKGEQPQHF. In DNA, the CDR3 is TGTGCCTGGAGTGGAGCTGGGAAGGGGGAACAGCCCCAGCATTTT.

This clone appeared a few times. The V gene is TRBV7-9, the J gene TRBJ2-6; D gene ambiguous. Trimming left V 0 bases short and J 2 bases short, with 11 bases between. The germline V gene has CDR1 SEHNR and CDR2 FQNEAQ (reference sequence). CDR3 length: 17 residues. The CDR3, as DNA: TGTGCCAGCAGCTTAGCGTTCAGTCGTACTGGGGCCAACGTCCTGACTTTC. Protein: CASSLAFSRTGANVLTF.

Points on this clone: A read error may account for a junction end that differs from germline. Here the CDR3 DNA reads TGTGCCAGCTCGCGTTCCGGGACGGCCTCCAACGAGCAGTACTTC. Encoded protein: CASSRSGTASNEQYF. V is TRBV18 and J is TRBJ2-7; the D call may be TRBD1 or TRBD2 (5 bases each). Germline V CDR1 and CDR2: KGHSH, LQKENI. This CDR3 has 15 amino acids.

V usage is TRBV30 and J usage is TRBJ1-3; a weak D match, TRBD1 (5 bases). The CDR3 covers 12 residues. The V end lost 3 bases, the J end lost 5 bases, and 8 bases lay between the germline ends. Looked up from germline, CDR1 is GTSNPN and CDR2 is SVGIG (reference sequence). The DNA of the CDR3 is TGTGCCTGGAGCGAGGGGAGAAACACCATATATTTT. As protein: CAWSEGRNTIYF. Drawing the rest from reference TRBV30 and TRBJ1-3, the complete variable domain is SQTIHQWPATLVQPVGSPLSLECTVEGTSNPNLYWYRQAAGRGLQLLFYSVGIGQISSEVPQNLSASRPQDRQFILSSKKLLLSDSGFYLCAWSEGRNTIYFGEGSWLTVV.

This clone was recorded a few times. V usage is TRBV13 and J usage is TRBJ2-6; D ambiguous. This CDR3 spans 16 amino acids. V was pared by 0 bases and J by 0 bases, with 6 bases between. Germline-derived CDR1 and CDR2 are PRHDT and FYEKMQ (reference sequence). The CDR3 region is CASSLGWNSGANVLTF. In DNA, the CDR3 is TGTGCCAGCAGCTTAGGGTGGAACTCTGGGGCCAACGTCCTGACTTTC.

The chain combines TRBV9 with TRBJ2-2, with D tentatively TRBD1 (5 bases). This CDR3 spans 14 amino acids. Trimming shortened V by 4 bases and J by 7 bases, and 14 bases separated the two germline ends. CDR1 is SGDLS and CDR2 is YYNGEE in the germline V gene. Here the CDR3 reads CASSPGRVSGELFF. The CDR3 DNA reads as TGTGCCAGCAGCCCGGGCAGGGTTAGCGGGGAGCTGTTTTTT. Using reference TRBV9 and TRBJ2-2 for the parts outside the CDR3, the full variable domain is DSGVTQTPKHLITATGQRVTLRCSPRSGDLSVYWYQQSLDQGLQFLIQYYNGEERAKGNILERFSAQQFPDLHSELNLSSLELGDSALYFCASSPGRVSGELFFGEGSRLTVL.

The chain joins TRBV18 to TRBJ2-1, with unresolved D. There are 15 residues in the CDR3. V was cut by 0 bases and J by 4 bases, with 10 bases left in between. Germline lookup yields CDR1 KGHSH and CDR2 LQKENI. DNA of the CDR3: TGTGCCAGCTCACCACCGAGCCAAGCATACAATGAGCAGTTCTTC. It is translated as CASSPPSQAYNEQFF.

There are a few counts of this clone. This rearrangement joins TRBV9 to TRBJ2-1; 9 bases fit TRBD2. The CDR3 has 17 residues. Germline values: CDR1 SGDLS, CDR2 YYNGEE. V shed 3 bases, J shed 4 bases, and the junction held 11 bases outside the gene matches. CDR3 residues: CASSANAVTSGYNEQFF. CDR3 DNA: TGTGCCAGCAGCGCCAACGCCGTGACTAGCGGATACAATGAGCAGTTCTTC.

This clone was picked up a small number of times. The chain has TRBV7-2 and TRBJ2-3; no definite D call. Germline values: CDR1 SGHTA, CDR2 FQGNSA. Trimming removed 8 bases from V and 0 bases from J, with 15 bases in between. This CDR3 is built from 15 residues. The chain's CDR3 is CASYPTTISTDTQYF. The CDR3 bases are TGTGCCAGCTACCCAACAACTATCAGCACAGATACGCAGTATTTT. Full variable domain (outside the CDR3, taken from reference TRBV7-2 and TRBJ2-3): GAGVSQSPSNKVTEKGKDVELRCDPISGHTALYWYRQSLGQGLEFLIYFQGNSAPDKSGLPSDRFSAERTGGSVSTLTIQRTQQEDSAVYLCASYPTTISTDTQYFGPGTRLTVL.

The J gene is TRBJ2-3, the V gene TRBV14, with D possibly being TRBD1 (5 bases). CDR1 SGHDN and CDR2 FVKESK come from the germline V gene. The ends were cut back, 1 base at V and 4 bases at J, with 12 bases in the middle. CDR3 size: 15 residues. The CDR3 loop reads CASSQGFRAADTQYF. CDR3 nucleotide sequence: TGTGCCAGCAGCCAAGGGTTCAGGGCGGCAGATACGCAGTATTTT.

The chain employs TRBV4-3 and TRBJ2-7; D possibly corresponds to TRBD2 (5 bases). Germline-derived CDR1 and CDR2 are LGHNA and YSLEER. Deletions cut 0 bases from V and 5 bases from J, with 11 bases between. The CDR3 spans 14 residues. The CDR3 DNA follows: TGCGCCAGCAGCCAAGATGGGCGGCGGGACGAGCAGTACTTC. Protein: CASSQDGRRDEQYF.

Only a few counts were recorded for this clone. This sequence joins TRBV30 and TRBJ2-1; TRBD2 agrees at 10 bases. From germline, CDR1 is GTSNPN and CDR2 SVGIG (reference sequence). V lost 5 bases and J lost 10; bases outside the gene matches: 8. This CDR3 has 13 residues. This CDR3 is CAWAGLAEGEQFF. The CDR3 bases are TGTGCCTGGGCCGGACTAGCGGAGGGCGAGCAGTTCTTC.

The chain uses TRBV5-1 and TRBJ2-3; 8 bases are a match to TRBD2. CDR1 is SGHRS and CDR2 is YFSETQ in the germline V gene. J lost 2 bases, V lost 2 bases, and 4 bases had no gene match. The CDR3 has 15 residues. This chain's CDR3 is CASSLTSGTTDTQYF. CDR3 nucleotide sequence: TGCGCCAGCAGCTTAACTAGCGGCACCACAGATACGCAGTATTTT.

Ten or more counts support this clone. The same CDR3 also results from other DNA sequences found in this sample. V gene TRBV7-9 combines with J gene TRBJ1-2; no firm D call. This CDR3 is built from 14 residues. Trimming shortened V by 0 bases and J by 2 bases, and 7 bases separated the two germline ends. CDR1 is SEHNR, CDR2 FQNEAQ, per germline (reference sequence). This chain's CDR3 is CASSLASGNYGYTF. CDR3 nucleotides: TGTGCCAGCAGCTTAGCTTCAGGAAACTATGGCTACACCTTC.

The V gene is TRBV7-9, the J gene TRBJ2-1, with D possibly TRBD2 on 6 matching bases. Germline CDR1 and CDR2: SEHNR and FQNEAQ (reference sequence). V was pared by 3 bases and J by 4 bases, with 10 bases between. The CDR3 is 14 residues long. The CDR3 here is CASSLTSPYNEQFF. CDR3 sequence (DNA): TGTGCCAGCAGCTTGACTAGTCCATACAATGAGCAGTTCTTC.

This rearrangement joins TRBV6-5 to TRBJ2-1; TRBD1 or TRBD2 may be the D gene (5 bases each). CDR1 and CDR2 from the germline V gene are MNHEY and SVGAGI. With 4 bases removed from V and 8 bases from J, the gap between germline ends came to 15 bases. The length of the CDR3 is 14 residues. CDR3 residues: CASSFRGPPDEQFF. The CDR3, as DNA: TGTGCCAGCAGTTTCCGGGGCCCCCCCGATGAGCAGTTCTTC.

V is TRBV11-2 and J is TRBJ2-7; D assignment may be TRBD1 or TRBD2 (5 bases each). V gave up 1 base and J gave up 0 bases, with 7 bases separating them. This CDR3 has 14 amino acids. Germline V gives CDR1 SGHAT, CDR2 FQNNGV. CDR3 nucleotide sequence: TGTGCCAGCAGCTTAGGGGGGAACTCCTACGAGCAGTACTTC. Translated, it gives CASSLGGNSYEQYF.

The chain carries TRBV2 and TRBJ2-3; D might be TRBD1 (6 bases). This CDR3 has 14 residues. Germline loops: CDR1 SNHLY, CDR2 FYNNEI. V was trimmed by 4 bases and J by 4 bases, leaving 12 bases between them. In DNA, the CDR3 is TGTGCCAGCAGTGGGCAGGGGCAGTCAGATACGCAGTATTTT. This encodes CASSGQGQSDTQYF.

This sequence joins TRBV5-4 and TRBJ2-3; D possibly matches TRBD1 or TRBD2 (5 bases each). CDR1 is SGHNT, CDR2 YYREEE, per germline (reference sequence). Deletions cut 4 bases from V and 5 bases from J, with 14 bases between. This CDR3 region has 14 residues. Here the CDR3 DNA reads TGTGCCAGCAGCCGGGACGGGTCGGGAGATACGCAGTATTTT. This codes for CASSRDGSGDTQYF. Full variable domain (remainder filled in from reference TRBV5-4 and TRBJ2-3): ETGVTQSPTHLIKTRGQQVTLRCSSQSGHNTVSWYQQALGQGPQFIFQYYREEENGRGNFPPRFSGLQFPNYSSELNVNALELDDSALYLCASSRDGSGDTQYFGPGTRLTVL.

The V gene is TRBV5-5, the J gene TRBJ2-1; D is unclear. Trimming cost V 4 bases and J 7 bases, with 6 bases left between them. CDR1 SGHKS and CDR2 YYEKEE come from the germline V gene (reference sequence). The CDR3 is 11 amino acids. For the CDR3, the DNA is TGTGCCAGCAGCGCGAGGAATGAGCAGTTCTTC. It is translated as CASSARNEQFF.

This clone appeared a few times. The chain employs TRBV29-1 and TRBJ2-2, with 13 bases aligning to TRBD2. The CDR3 has 14 amino acids. V was pared by 7 bases and J by 7 bases, with 6 bases of the junction left unmatched. The germline gives CDR1 SQVTM, CDR2 ANQGSEA. The CDR3 reads CSAGTSGVGGELFF. Here the CDR3 DNA reads TGCAGCGCCGGGACTAGCGGGGTTGGCGGGGAGCTGTTTTTT.

In this sample, this clone turned up a few times. The chain recombines TRBV7-2 with TRBJ2-5; D possibly uses TRBD1 or TRBD2 (5 bases each). Germline V gene lookup returns CDR1 SGHTA and CDR2 FQGNSA. The CDR3 runs 14 residues. Between the trimmed V and J ends, which lost 5 bases and 2 bases, there was a span of 12 bases. The CDR3 region has the DNA TGTGCCAGCAGCACCTCGTGGGGGCAAGAGACCCAGTACTTC. Translated, it gives CASSTSWGQETQYF.

The chain couples TRBV28 to TRBJ2-7; D gene uncertain. The germline V gene encodes CDR1 MDHEN and CDR2 SYDVKM. V dropped 5 bases and J dropped 7 bases, with 15 bases sitting between them. This CDR3 spans 13 amino acids. The DNA of the CDR3 is TGTGCCAGCAGTCTCCTGGGCTCCAGGGAGCAGTACTTC. Its protein product is CASSLLGSREQYF.

V and J are TRBV29-1 and TRBJ2-5, with D possibly TRBD2 on 5 matching bases. Germline V gene sequence: CDR1 SQVTM, CDR2 ANQGSEA. Trimming took off 3 bases at V and 4 bases at J, with 9 bases between the two ends. CDR3 length: 12 amino acids. CDR3 protein: CSVDPSLETQYF. The CDR3, as DNA: TGCAGCGTTGACCCTAGCTTAGAGACCCAGTACTTC.

This clone was seen at least ten times. This rearrangement joins TRBV5-1 to TRBJ2-1; D gene unclear. The V gene lost 0 bases and the J gene lost 8 bases, with 9 bases spanning the gap. Germline CDR1 reads SGHRS; CDR2 reads YFSETQ. This CDR3 spans 13 amino acids. Here the CDR3 reads CASSLGRQDEQFF. In DNA, the CDR3 is TGCGCCAGCAGCTTGGGACGGCAAGATGAGCAGTTCTTC.